One and the same sample provided the 29 T cell receptor beta chains below, sequenced in a study of blood T cell repertoires in COVID-19. Measured with immunoSEQ multiplex PCR; TCRdb has only the in-frame clones, and not every one. The data hold 300,000 to 450,000 clones, with 70% to 90% observed a single time. Sequenced: peripheral blood. The source is a woman in her sixties or seventies with COVID-19, enrolled during active disease.

This chain uses TRBV18 with TRBJ2-4, with D possibly being TRBD2 (6 bases). The germline CDR1 and CDR2 sequences are KGHSH and LQKENI. The CDR3 sequence is 16 residues long. V was shortened by 0 bases and J by 0 bases, with 9 bases between the two germline ends. This CDR3 reads CASSPPPGLAKNIQYF. The CDR3 nucleotides are TGTGCCAGCTCACCACCGCCGGGACTAGCCAAAAACATTCAGTACTTC.

This clone was observed a few times. The rearrangement uses TRBV12-3 or TRBV12-4 and TRBJ1-1; 9 positions agree with TRBD1. V dropped 5 bases and J dropped 10; count of bases not matched to a gene: 2. The CDR3 has 11 amino acids. CDR3 bases: TGTGCCAGCAGTAAGACAGGGGGAGCTTTCTTT. Its protein product is CASSKTGGAFF.

Only a few counts were recorded for this clone. This chain connects TRBV19 to TRBJ1-4, with D unresolved. Trimming pared 7 bases from V and 15 bases from J, leaving 27 bases between. CDR1 and CDR2 from the germline V gene are LNHDA and SQIVND (reference sequence). CDR3 length equals 15 residues. The CDR3 is CASTPGGSFANWLFF. The CDR3 DNA is TGTGCCAGTACCCCGGGAGGGTCCTTCGCAAATTGGTTGTTTTTT. The whole variable domain, remainder taken from reference TRBV19 and TRBJ1-4, is DGGITQSPKYLFRKEGQNVTLSCEQNLNHDAMYWYRQDPGQGLRLIYYSQIVNDFQKGDIAEGYSVSREKKESFPLTVTSAQKNPTAFYLCASTPGGSFANWLFFGSGTQLSVL.

V gene TRBV5-1 combines with J gene TRBJ1-1; D gene ambiguous. Per the germline V gene, CDR1 is SGHRS and CDR2 is YFSETQ. CDR3 length equals 14 residues. V lost 2 bases and J lost 0, with 8 bases in between. CDR3 DNA: TGCGCCAGCAGCTTAGACTCGGTGAACACTGAAGCTTTCTTT. Its translation: CASSLDSVNTEAFF.

The V call is TRBV4-1, the J call TRBJ2-1, with 10 bases matching TRBD2. The trim removed 4 bases at V and 6 bases at J, leaving 15 bases unmatched. The germline gives CDR1 MGHRA, CDR2 YSYEKL. CDR3 length: 18 residues. The CDR3 reads CASSRKLAGGNRFNEQFF. The DNA of the CDR3 is TGCGCCAGCAGCCGAAAATTAGCGGGGGGCAATCGTTTCAATGAGCAGTTCTTC.

The chain combines TRBV28 with TRBJ2-7; TRBD1 agrees at 8 bases. CDR1 and CDR2 from the germline V gene are MDHEN and SYDVKM. The CDR3 has 15 amino acids. V shed 4 bases, J shed 0 bases, and the junction held 5 bases outside the gene matches. The CDR3 spells CASSSRTGSSYEQYF. The CDR3 DNA is TGTGCCAGCAGTTCCCGGACAGGGAGCTCCTACGAGCAGTACTTC.

This clone was detected only once. The CDR3 region is CASSLTGSTDYGYTF. The CDR3 DNA follows: TGTGCCAGCAGCCTGACAGGGTCAACGGACTATGGCTACACCTTC. The chain couples TRBV7-2 to TRBJ1-2; 7 bases map to TRBD1. The CDR3 covers 15 residues. Germline V gives CDR1 SGHTA, CDR2 FQGNSA. The junction had 9 bases not matched to a gene; V was cut back by 5 bases and J by 3 bases.

The chain combines TRBV27 with TRBJ2-5, with D possibly TRBD1 on 5 matching bases. The V gene lost 5 bases and the J gene lost 5 bases, with 15 bases spanning the gap. The germline CDR1 and CDR2 sequences are MNHEY and SMNVEV (reference sequence). CDR3 length: 14 residues. This chain's CDR3 is CASSQWGYGETQYF. The CDR3 DNA is TGTGCCAGCAGTCAATGGGGCTACGGCGAGACCCAGTACTTC.

The genes are TRBV12-3 or TRBV12-4 and TRBJ2-5, with TRBD2 as a possible D gene (5 bases). V was trimmed by 3 bases and J by 4 bases, leaving 9 bases between them. CDR3 length: 13 residues. The CDR3 protein is CASSFGGTETQYF. The DNA of the CDR3 is TGTGCCAGCAGTTTTGGAGGTACAGAGACCCAGTACTTC.

The chain combines TRBV5-1 with TRBJ2-1, with D perhaps TRBD1 (6 bases). This CDR3 comprises 12 residues. Trimming cost V 0 bases and J 12 bases, with 10 bases left between them. Germline CDR1 reads SGHRS; CDR2 reads YFSETQ. CDR3 residues: CASSLGQASQFF. In nucleotides, the CDR3 is TGCGCCAGCAGCTTGGGACAGGCATCGCAGTTCTTC. The whole variable domain, remainder taken from reference TRBV5-1 and TRBJ2-1, is KAGVTQTPRYLIKTRGQQVTLSCSPISGHRSVSWYQQTPGQGLQFLFEYFSETQRNKGNFPGRFSGRQFSNSRSEMNVSTLELGDSALYLCASSLGQASQFFGPGTRLTVL.

A note on this clone: One end of the junction does not line up with germline, which may come from a read error. The V gene is TRBV7-7, the J gene TRBJ2-2, with D possibly TRBD2 on 6 matching bases. CDR1 and CDR2 (germline): SSHAT, FNYEAQ (reference sequence). The CDR3 is 14 amino acids. The CDR3 reads CASSSPLGGGELFF. CDR3 nucleotides: TGTGCTAGCAGCTCCCCCCTCGGGGGCGGGGAGCTGTTTTTT.

This rearrangement joins TRBV19 to TRBJ1-5; a possible D gene is TRBD1 (6 bases). There are 18 residues in the CDR3. The germline V gene has CDR1 LNHDA and CDR2 SQIVND (reference sequence). Trimming shortened V by 0 bases and J by 4 bases, and 19 bases separated the two germline ends. The CDR3 DNA reads as TGTGCCAGTAGTATAGATCCCCCAGGGGCCTCCGCTAATCAGCCCCAGCATTTT. Amino acid sequence: CASSIDPPGASANQPQHF.

V gene TRBV5-1 combines with J gene TRBJ2-5; TRBD2 aligns across 9 bases. The CDR3 is 14 amino acids. CDR1 and CDR2 from the germline V gene are SGHRS and YFSETQ. After removal of 4 bases from V and 4 bases from J, the junction contained 5 bases not matched to a gene. The CDR3 DNA sequence: TGCGCCAGCAGCCCCCGACTAGCGGTAGAGACCCAGTACTTC. Translated: CASSPRLAVETQYF. Combining the CDR3 with reference TRBV5-1 and TRBJ2-5 gives the whole variable domain KAGVTQTPRYLIKTRGQQVTLSCSPISGHRSVSWYQQTPGQGLQFLFEYFSETQRNKGNFPGRFSGRQFSNSRSEMNVSTLELGDSALYLCASSPRLAVETQYFGPGTRLLVL.

The chain recombines TRBV5-1 with TRBJ1-6, with a possible D match to TRBD1 (6 bases). V gave up 5 bases and J gave up 7 bases, with 16 bases separating them. Germline V CDR1 and CDR2: SGHRS, YFSETQ. The CDR3 runs to 15 residues. For the CDR3, the DNA is TGCGCCAGCAGACAGACAACAGGGTCGAATTCACCCCTCCACTTT. Protein product: CASRQTTGSNSPLHF.

This sequence joins TRBV3-1 (or the pseudogene TRBV3-2) and TRBJ1-1, with D uncertain. Germline CDR1 is LGHDT and CDR2 is YNNKEL (reference sequence). Trimming took 4 bases from V and 6 from J, leaving 15 bases between them. The CDR3 has 14 residues. The CDR3 DNA follows: TGTGCCAGCAGCCCCCTAGGAGGCAGCGCTGAAGCTTTCTTT. Translated: CASSPLGGSAEAFF.

Turning to this clone: One end of the junction fails to match germline, which may point to a read error. The V and J genes are TRBV3-1 (or the pseudogene TRBV3-2) and TRBJ1-2; a weak D match, TRBD1 (5 bases). Germline loops: CDR1 LGHDT, CDR2 YNNKEL (reference sequence). The CDR3 length is 16 residues. CDR3 sequence reads: CASSPLADSVFYGFTF. As DNA, the CDR3 is TGTGCCAGCAGCCCCCTGGCTGACAGTGTCTTCTATGGCTTCACCTTC.

The chain joins TRBV7-3 to TRBJ2-7, with 12 positions matching TRBD1. The V gene's germline CDR1 is SGHTA and CDR2 FQGTGA. CDR3 length: 12 residues. Trimming took 5 bases from V and 11 from J; bases not matched to a gene: 4. The CDR3 region is CASSLGQGAKYF. The DNA for the CDR3 is TGTGCCAGCAGCCTGGGACAGGGGGCGAAGTACTTC.

The chain joins TRBV6-4 to TRBJ2-1; 8 bases are shared with TRBD2. The trim removed 8 bases at V and 4 bases at J, leaving 10 bases unmatched. Germline loops: CDR1 MRHNA, CDR2 SNTAGT. The CDR3 runs 15 residues. Here the CDR3 DNA reads TGTGCCAGCTCCTCAAAGGGCGGGGGGTACAATGAGCAGTTCTTC. Protein product: CASSSKGGGYNEQFF.

The V gene is TRBV4-1, the J gene TRBJ1-5; D gene uncertain. The germline V gene has CDR1 MGHRA and CDR2 YSYEKL. The CDR3 sequence is 14 residues long. V shed 2 bases and J shed 4 bases, with 9 bases lying between them. For the CDR3, the DNA is TGCGCCAGCAGCCAAACGACGGGGAATCAGCCCCAGCATTTT. Amino acids: CASSQTTGNQPQHF.

The gene calls are TRBV15 and TRBJ1-1; a weak D match, TRBD1 (6 bases). Germline-derived CDR1 and CDR2 are LNHNV and YYDKDF (reference sequence). The CDR3 has 14 amino acids. V gave up 6 bases and J gave up 0 bases, with 11 bases separating them. CDR3 DNA sequence: TGTGCCACCAGACAGGGAAACATGAACACTGAAGCTTTCTTT. Its translation: CATRQGNMNTEAFF.

The chain carries TRBV9 and TRBJ2-7; 7 nucleotides align to TRBD2. The CDR3 has 16 residues. Germline V gene sequence: CDR1 SGDLS, CDR2 YYNGEE. The V gene end was trimmed by 0 bases and the J gene end by 2 bases; junction bases not matched to a gene: 8. The CDR3, as DNA: TGTGCCAGCAGCGTAGGGGCTAGCGGATTACCCTACGAGCAGTACTTC. It codes for CASSVGASGLPYEQYF.

This clone came up a few times. The rearrangement joins TRBV2 to TRBJ1-4; the D gene is possibly TRBD1 (6 bases). The germline gives CDR1 SNHLY, CDR2 FYNNEI. Trimming shortened V by 7 bases and J by 6 bases, and 15 bases separated the two germline ends. The CDR3 has 14 amino acids. This CDR3 is CASIRGGADEKLFF. CDR3 coding DNA: TGTGCCAGCATTAGGGGGGGCGCGGATGAAAAACTGTTTTTT.

The chain uses TRBV5-1 and TRBJ2-1; a weak D match, TRBD2 (6 bases). Germline CDR1 SGHRS, CDR2 YFSETQ. V was shortened by 1 base and J by 2 bases, with 10 bases between the two germline ends. The CDR3 loop spans 15 amino acids. CDR3 DNA sequence: TGCGCCAGCAGCTTGACGGGACTGGCCTACAATGAGCAGTTCTTC. Amino acids: CASSLTGLAYNEQFF.

This sequence joins TRBV7-8 and TRBJ2-2, with D possibly TRBD1 on 6 matching bases. Germline CDR1 reads SGHVS; CDR2 reads FQNEAQ. Between the trimmed V and J ends, which lost 5 bases and 0 bases, there was a span of 13 bases. This CDR3 has 16 amino acids. The chain's CDR3 is CASSRRQAPNTGELFF. Written as DNA, the CDR3 is TGTGCCAGCAGCCGCCGACAGGCCCCGAACACCGGGGAGCTGTTTTTT. The complete variable domain, with remaining parts taken from reference TRBV7-8 and TRBJ2-2, reads GAGVSQSPRYKVAKRGQDVALRCDPISGHVSLFWYQQALGQGPEFLTYFQNEAQLDKSGLPSDRFFAERPEGSVSTLKIQRTQQEDSAVYLCASSRRQAPNTGELFFGEGSRLTVL.

V gene TRBV19 combines with J gene TRBJ1-3; TRBD1 agrees at 8 bases. V gave up 7 bases and J gave up 7 bases; unmatched junction bases: 9. The germline V gene encodes CDR1 LNHDA and CDR2 SQIVND (reference sequence). The CDR3 length is 14 residues. This CDR3 is CASTTGQGRNTIYF. CDR3 bases: TGTGCCAGTACCACAGGACAGGGAAGGAACACCATATATTTT.

V usage is TRBV5-4 and J usage is TRBJ1-1; 8 nucleotides match TRBD1. The CDR3 has 15 amino acids. Trimming at V came to 0 bases and at J to 1 base, leaving 2 bases not matched to a gene. Germline CDR1 is SGHNT and CDR2 is YYREEE (reference sequence). CDR3 sequence: CASSLGGQGNTEAFF. The CDR3 DNA reads TGTGCCAGCAGCTTGGGCGGACAGGGGAACACTGAAGCTTTCTTT.

The CDR3 coding sequence is TGTGCCACCGAGGGTCTAGATACGCAGTATTTT. This sequence encodes CATEGLDTQYF. The chain joins TRBV24-1 to TRBJ2-3; D is possibly TRBD2 (5 bases). Germline V gene data show CDR1 as KGHDR and CDR2 as SFDVKD. Trimming left V 9 bases short and J 5 bases short, with 8 bases between. CDR3 length equals 11 residues.

The chain links TRBV18 to TRBJ2-2, with 7 nucleotides matching TRBD1. The germline V gene has CDR1 KGHSH and CDR2 LQKENI. J was trimmed by 9 bases and V by 3 bases; bases with no gene match: 7. The CDR3 totals 14 residues. Here the CDR3 DNA reads TGTGCCAGCTCACCTGCACAGGGGTTCCGGGAGCTGTTTTTT. It specifies CASSPAQGFRELFF.

The rearrangement joins TRBV2 to TRBJ2-3; D is unresolved. The CDR3 extends over 12 amino acids. The V gene lost 7 bases and the J gene lost 2 bases, with 7 bases spanning the gap. Looked up from germline, CDR1 is SNHLY and CDR2 is FYNNEI. CDR3 sequence reads: CASTQTTDTQYF. In DNA form, the CDR3 reads TGTGCCAGCACACAGACCACAGATACGCAGTATTTT.